The 26 T cell receptor beta chains presented below share a single source sample, sequenced in a study of cytomegalovirus exposure and HLA in healthy donors. The study ran its PCR with 60 Vbeta and 13 Jbeta primers. The assay was immunoSEQ multiplex PCR, and TCRdb's table has in-frame clones only and misses some. This sample has approximately 190,000 clones, with around 87% found just once. The sample was PBMCs. These receptors were obtained from a boy aged 2 to 10 in good health and CMV-seronegative.

V usage is TRBV5-8 and J usage is TRBJ1-6, with TRBD1 as a possible D gene (5 bases). Germline-derived CDR1 and CDR2 are SGHTS and YDEGEE. The CDR3 runs 16 residues. Trimming shortened V by 2 bases and J by 5 bases, and 14 bases separated the two germline ends. The CDR3 nucleotides are TGTGCCAGCAGCTTACCGGCAAGGGGTAATAATTCACCCCTCCACTTT. Encoded protein: CASSLPARGNNSPLHF.

The chain recombines TRBV27 with TRBJ2-1, with a weak D call TRBD2 (6 bases). This CDR3 spans 12 amino acids. Germline assignment: CDR1 MNHEY and CDR2 SMNVEV (reference sequence). V was clipped by 6 bases and J by 8 bases, with 11 bases between them. CDR3 sequence reads: CASSRLGHEQFF. For the CDR3, the DNA is TGTGCCAGCAGCCGACTAGGTCATGAGCAGTTCTTC.

The V gene is TRBV4-1, the J gene TRBJ2-1, with D possibly being TRBD2 (6 bases). V lost 4 bases, J lost 7 bases, and 14 bases lay in between. Germline V lookup: CDR1 MGHRA, CDR2 YSYEKL. The CDR3 length is 14 residues. The chain's CDR3 is CASSPYGGRNEQFF. The CDR3 DNA sequence: TGCGCCAGCAGCCCCTATGGGGGGAGGAATGAGCAGTTCTTC.

The genes are TRBV7-9 and TRBJ1-2; D gene ambiguous. Trimming left V 5 bases short and J 6 bases short, with 13 bases between. The length of the CDR3 is 13 residues. The V gene's germline CDR1 is SEHNR and CDR2 FQNEAQ (reference sequence). CDR3 residues: CASSRPPGNGYTF. CDR3 DNA sequence: TGTGCCAGCAGCCGCCCCCCGGGAAATGGCTACACCTTC.

The chain has TRBV5-1 and TRBJ2-1, with TRBD2 identical over 12 bases. V lost 0 bases, J lost 10 bases, and 8 bases stayed unmatched. The CDR3 consists of 16 residues. Germline CDR1 reads SGHRS; CDR2 reads YFSETQ. The CDR3 region is CASSLAASTSGGEQFF. Here the CDR3 DNA reads TGCGCCAGCAGCTTGGCCGCCTCGACTAGCGGGGGAGAGCAGTTCTTC.

The chain carries TRBV11-3 and TRBJ2-5, with 12 bases that match TRBD1. Germline V CDR1 and CDR2: SGHNT, YENEEA. The CDR3 totals 17 residues. J gave up 1 base and V 3 bases, and 6 bases lay outside the gene matches. Here the CDR3 DNA reads TGTGCCAGCAGCTTGGGGGACAGGGGGCCCACCCAAGAGACCCAGTACTTC. It codes for CASSLGDRGPTQETQYF. Drawing the rest from reference TRBV11-3 and TRBJ2-5, the complete variable domain is EAGVVQSPRYKIIEKKQPVAFWCNPISGHNTLYWYLQNLGQGPELLIRYENEEAVDDSQLPKDRFSAERLKGVDSTLKIQPAELGDSAVYLCASSLGDRGPTQETQYFGPGTRLLVL.

This chain connects TRBV28 to TRBJ2-7; 8 bases fit TRBD2. With V trimmed by 6 bases and J by 1 base, 11 bases remained unmatched. The CDR3 is 16 amino acids. CDR1 and CDR2 from the germline V gene are MDHEN and SYDVKM. The CDR3 nucleotides read TGTGCCAGCAGAGGTAGCGGGAAGGGTAGATCCTACGAGCAGTACTTC. This encodes CASRGSGKGRSYEQYF.

The chain is built from TRBV30 and TRBJ2-6, with D tentatively TRBD1 (7 bases). The V end lost 3 bases, the J end lost 0 bases, and 15 bases lay between the germline ends. Germline V lookup: CDR1 GTSNPN, CDR2 SVGIG (reference sequence). The CDR3 has 17 residues. CDR3: CAWSGGHRGSGANVLTF. As DNA, the CDR3 is TGTGCCTGGAGCGGGGGCCACAGGGGCTCTGGGGCCAACGTCCTGACTTTC.

This rearrangement joins TRBV6-5 to TRBJ1-5; 11 nucleotides agree with TRBD1. From germline, CDR1 is MNHEY and CDR2 SVGAGI. Trimming took 6 bases from V and 1 from J; bases not matched to a gene: 2. This CDR3 has 15 residues. CDR3: CASRGQGVSNQPQHF. For the CDR3, the DNA is TGTGCCAGCAGGGGACAGGGGGTCAGCAATCAGCCCCAGCATTTT.

In DNA, the CDR3 is TGTGCCAGTAGTATAGAACACCTGGGGAGACTGGGCTCTGGGGCCAACGTCCTGACTTTC. The encoded protein is CASSIEHLGRLGSGANVLTF. The rearrangement joins TRBV19 to TRBJ2-6; the D gene is possibly TRBD2 (5 bases). In germline, CDR1 is LNHDA, CDR2 SQIVND (reference sequence). The ends were cut back, 0 bases at V and 0 bases at J, with 18 bases in the middle. The CDR3 has 20 amino acids.

The chain joins TRBV28 to TRBJ2-7; 7 nucleotides agree with TRBD1. This CDR3 has 12 residues. Germline V gives CDR1 MDHEN, CDR2 SYDVKM. With 5 bases clipped from V and 12 bases from J, the junction kept 10 bases outside the gene matches. CDR3 sequence reads: CASSPLQGMAYF. Here the CDR3 DNA reads TGTGCCAGCAGTCCCTTACAGGGGATGGCGTACTTC.

The chain recombines TRBV19 with TRBJ2-2, with D possibly TRBD1 on 5 matching bases. Trimming took 7 bases from V and 7 from J, leaving 16 bases between them. Germline V CDR1 and CDR2: LNHDA, SQIVND (reference sequence). The CDR3 covers 14 residues. CDR3 DNA: TGTGCCAGTACAAATTCAGGGCTCCTCGGGGAGCTGTTTTTT. Amino acids: CASTNSGLLGELFF.

This chain links TRBV11-2 with TRBJ2-1, with 8 bases identical to TRBD2. Germline values: CDR1 SGHAT, CDR2 FQNNGV. V trimming: 1 base; J trimming: 1 base; junction bases outside the gene matches: 6. This CDR3 is 17 amino acids long. DNA for the CDR3: TGTGCCAGCAGCTTAGGGACGGGAGGGCCATCCTACAATGAGCAGTTCTTC. Amino acids: CASSLGTGGPSYNEQFF.

This chain links TRBV20-1 with TRBJ2-1, with D hard to call. The V end lost 3 bases, the J end lost 7 bases, and 7 bases lay between the germline ends. Germline V gene lookup returns CDR1 DFQATT and CDR2 SNEGSKA (reference sequence). CDR3 length: 11 residues. The CDR3 region is CSASPQNEQFF. For the CDR3, the DNA is TGCAGTGCTAGTCCCCAGAATGAGCAGTTCTTC.

This chain connects TRBV4-1 to TRBJ2-5; D remains ambiguous. The CDR3 loop spans 16 amino acids. V lost 1 base and J 0 bases, leaving 12 bases between the germline ends. Germline assignment: CDR1 MGHRA and CDR2 YSYEKL. As DNA, the CDR3 is TGCGCCAGCAGCCAAGCAGATCTCCAGTACCAAGAGACCCAGTACTTC. This gives the protein CASSQADLQYQETQYF.

This clone turned up a few times. This sequence joins TRBV5-4 and TRBJ1-2; 9 bases agree with TRBD1. The junction had 10 bases not matched to a gene; V was cut back by 2 bases and J by 8 bases. CDR1 is SGHNT and CDR2 is YYREEE in the germline V gene (reference sequence). The CDR3 is 15 residues long. The DNA for the CDR3 is TGTGCCAGCAGCTTAAGGGACAGGGACTTAGGAGGCTACACCTTC. Protein: CASSLRDRDLGGYTF.

This chain joins TRBV14 and TRBJ2-7; D not resolved. Trimming took off 4 bases at V and 6 bases at J, with 13 bases between the two ends. The CDR3 sequence is 13 residues long. The V gene's germline CDR1 is SGHDN and CDR2 FVKESK. The CDR3 is CASSLVLRAEQYF. The CDR3 DNA follows: TGTGCCAGCAGCCTGGTACTACGTGCCGAGCAGTACTTC.

J is TRBJ2-2 and V is TRBV7-9, with a possible D match to TRBD2 (5 bases). The germline CDR1 and CDR2 sequences are SEHNR and FQNEAQ (reference sequence). The CDR3 consists of 15 residues. V lost 6 bases and J 0 bases, leaving 11 bases between the germline ends. CDR3 DNA: TGTGCCAGCAGTTTAACTAGTGCGAACACCGGGGAGCTGTTTTTT. As protein: CASSLTSANTGELFF.

The chain recombines TRBV28 with TRBJ1-6; no definite D call. V was cut by 6 bases and J by 7 bases, with 19 bases left in between. This CDR3 has 16 amino acids. From germline, CDR1 is MDHEN and CDR2 SYDVKM. The CDR3 sequence: CASSLPPGSGNSPLHF. As DNA, the CDR3 is TGTGCCAGCAGCTTACCTCCGGGAAGCGGCAATTCACCCCTCCACTTT.

The CDR3 loop reads CASSVIASGRANTGELFF. The CDR3 nucleotides are TGTGCCAGCAGCGTCATCGCTAGCGGGAGGGCCAACACCGGGGAGCTGTTTTTT. The V and J genes are TRBV9 and TRBJ2-2; 12 bases agree with TRBD2. V lost 2 bases to trimming and J lost 2 bases; unmatched junction nucleotides: 7. The CDR3 runs 18 residues. Germline loops: CDR1 SGDLS, CDR2 YYNGEE.

CDR3: CASSLGLSKNTDTQYF. CDR3 DNA: TGTGCCAGCAGTCTTGGACTTTCGAAGAACACAGATACGCAGTATTTT. This chain links TRBV27 with TRBJ2-3, with D maybe TRBD2 (5 bases). Germline-derived CDR1 and CDR2 are MNHEY and SMNVEV (reference sequence). This CDR3 has 16 amino acids. V gave up 5 bases and J gave up 2 bases, with 17 bases separating them.

V usage is TRBV5-6 and J usage is TRBJ2-7, with TRBD2 identical over 11 bases. Germline V gene sequence: CDR1 SGHDT, CDR2 YYEEEE. The CDR3 loop spans 16 amino acids. V trimming: 4 bases; J trimming: 4 bases; junction bases outside the gene matches: 10. The CDR3 bases are TGTGCCAGCAGCCAAATAGCGGGAGGGCCTTTTTACGAGCAGTACTTC. Its translation: CASSQIAGGPFYEQYF.

By sample share, this clone is medium-sized. V is TRBV6-4 and J is TRBJ2-3, with D perhaps TRBD2 (7 bases). In germline, CDR1 is MRHNA, CDR2 SNTAGT. With 2 bases removed from V and 2 bases from J, the gap between germline ends came to 8 bases. The CDR3 spans 14 residues. The CDR3 spells CASSDGGATDTQYF. CDR3 DNA sequence: TGTGCCAGCAGTGACGGGGGGGCCACAGATACGCAGTATTTT.

The chain has TRBV4-2 and TRBJ2-5; 10 bases line up with TRBD1. Trimming took 4 bases from V and 11 from J; bases not matched to a gene: 13. The germline CDR1 and CDR2 sequences are LGHNA and YNFKEQ. The CDR3 covers 15 residues. The DNA of the CDR3 is TGTGCCAGCAGCCGAGGGACAGGGGAAAGGATGGAGCAGTACTTC. This gives the protein CASSRGTGERMEQYF.

This clone was observed a few times. This chain joins TRBV7-2 and TRBJ2-2; tentatively, D is TRBD1 (6 bases). Germline loops: CDR1 SGHTA, CDR2 FQGNSA. The CDR3 loop spans 13 amino acids. Trimming took off 6 bases at V and 6 bases at J, with 11 bases between the two ends. This chain's CDR3 is CASSQQGPGELFF. CDR3 nucleotide sequence: TGTGCCAGCAGTCAACAGGGTCCCGGGGAGCTGTTTTTT.

The chain recombines TRBV7-2 with TRBJ2-3; no clear D gene. The V and J ends lost 0 bases and 4 bases respectively, with 2 bases between them. The CDR3 covers 12 residues. CDR1 and CDR2 (germline): SGHTA, FQGNSA. The CDR3 DNA follows: TGTGCCAGCAGCTTAGCCGCAGATACGCAGTATTTT. Protein sequence: CASSLAADTQYF. The full variable domain, rest sourced from reference TRBV7-2 and TRBJ2-3, is GAGVSQSPSNKVTEKGKDVELRCDPISGHTALYWYRQSLGQGLEFLIYFQGNSAPDKSGLPSDRFSAERTGGSVSTLTIQRTQQEDSAVYLCASSLAADTQYFGPGTRLTVL.